The clone carrying this TCR beta chain was observed at least ten times. Its matching antigen is unknown. The CDR3 is made up of 14 amino acids. V lost 6 bases and J 0 bases, leaving 11 bases between the germline ends. Germline V gives CDR1 MNHNS, CDR2 SASEGT. The data are from a study of T-cell reconstitution after alpha-beta-depleted transplantation in children. As it was prepared, the TCRbeta library received unique molecular identifiers. Via MiXCR, TCRdb re-called the PCR reads, giving one row per CDR3 protein. The table records about 200,000 distinct CDR3 sequences, 5% to 6.5% of them present only once. Broader study findings: Recipient T cells and thymic progenitors that survived gave rise to the high TCRbeta diversity observed at day 60 in some patients. After transplant, at about two months, alpha-beta T cells were reportedly derived from several hundred expanded graft clones.

The TCR comes from a girl under three years old with combined immunodeficiency, due to receive a stem cell transplant. The chain combines TRBV6-1 with TRBJ1-1; D is ambiguous. The specimen comprised PBMCs, sampled before TCRalphabeta/CD19-depleted stem cell transplant. The CDR3 DNA reads as TGTGCCAGCAGCGTCTTTCCCCTGAACACTGAAGCTTTCTTT. This encodes CASSVFPLNTEAFF.